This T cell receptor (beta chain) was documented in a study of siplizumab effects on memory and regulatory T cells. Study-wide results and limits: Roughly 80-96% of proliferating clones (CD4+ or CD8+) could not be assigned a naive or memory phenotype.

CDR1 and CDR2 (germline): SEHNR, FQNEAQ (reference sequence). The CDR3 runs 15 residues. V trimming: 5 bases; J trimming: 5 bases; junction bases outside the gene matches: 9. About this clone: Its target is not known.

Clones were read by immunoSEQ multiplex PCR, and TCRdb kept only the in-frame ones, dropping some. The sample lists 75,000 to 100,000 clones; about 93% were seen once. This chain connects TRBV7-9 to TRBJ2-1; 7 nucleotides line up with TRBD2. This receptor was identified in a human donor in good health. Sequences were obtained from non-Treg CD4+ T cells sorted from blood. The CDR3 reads CASSPVRGRDNEQFF. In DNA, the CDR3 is TGTGCCAGCAGCCCCGTTCGTGGGAGGGACAATGAGCAGTTCTTC.